The 17 T cell receptor beta chains reported below all come from one sample, sequenced in a study of shared clonotypes between healthy human individuals. Clones were read by immunoSEQ multiplex PCR, and TCRdb kept only the in-frame ones, dropping some. The sample has 1,100,000 or so clones; around 78% are singletons. Sequenced material: memory CD4+ T cells from PBMCs. The subset denotes: CD45RA-negative fraction. Every receptor here comes from a man between 18 and 29 years old in good health. Some clones in this sample may be carry-over from other donors' samples.

The chain couples TRBV29-1 to TRBJ1-2; no definite D call. The CDR3 has 14 residues. Trimming stripped 1 base from V and 6 bases from J, with 15 bases between. Germline loops: CDR1 SQVTM, CDR2 ANQGSEA. The CDR3: CSVEGRGSGNGYTF. The CDR3, as DNA: TGCAGCGTTGAAGGTCGTGGGTCTGGGAATGGCTACACCTTC. Variable domain in full (rest from reference TRBV29-1 and TRBJ1-2): SAVISQKPSRDICQRGTSLTIQCQVDSQVTMMFWYRQQPGQSLTLIATANQGSEATYESGFVIDKFPISRPNLTFSTLTVSNMSPEDSSIYLCSVEGRGSGNGYTFGSGTRLTVV.

A few counts support this clone. The J gene is TRBJ2-6, the V gene TRBV9; 9 bases align to TRBD2. The CDR3 contains 14 residues. CDR1 and CDR2 (germline): SGDLS, YYNGEE. The J segment lost 4 bases and the V segment lost 7 bases, leaving 3 bases of the junction unmatched. As DNA, the CDR3 is TGTGCCAGCGGGACTAGCACGGGGGCCAACGTCCTGACTTTC. It specifies CASGTSTGANVLTF.

The chain joins TRBV5-1 to TRBJ2-7, with 10 bases that match TRBD2. J lost 1 base, V lost 0 bases, and 4 bases had no gene match. The germline CDR1 and CDR2 sequences are SGHRS and YFSETQ. The CDR3 has 16 amino acids. The CDR3 sequence: CASSLVLAGSSYEQYF. The CDR3 DNA reads TGCGCCAGCAGCTTGGTACTAGCGGGGTCTTCCTACGAGCAGTACTTC. The full variable domain, with the rest looked up from reference TRBV5-1 and TRBJ2-7, is KAGVTQTPRYLIKTRGQQVTLSCSPISGHRSVSWYQQTPGQGLQFLFEYFSETQRNKGNFPGRFSGRQFSNSRSEMNVSTLELGDSALYLCASSLVLAGSSYEQYFGPGTRLTVT.

CDR3 sequence (DNA): TGTGCCAGCAGCAAACTCGGCTTGGGTGGCCAAGAGACCCAGTACTTC. Protein sequence: CASSKLGLGGQETQYF. The genes are TRBV5-4 and TRBJ2-5; no reliable D call. The CDR3 extends over 16 amino acids. Trimming left V 4 bases short and J 1 base short, with 17 bases between. Germline V lookup: CDR1 SGHNT, CDR2 YYREEE (reference sequence).

The chain joins TRBV5-4 to TRBJ1-2, with TRBD1 identical over 8 bases. The germline gives CDR1 SGHNT, CDR2 YYREEE (reference sequence). The CDR3 is 13 amino acids. Losses at the gene ends were 4 bases for V and 7 bases for J; bases not matched to a gene: 6. In DNA form, the CDR3 reads TGTGCCAGCAGCCTGGACAGGGCGAGTGGCTACACCTTC. This sequence encodes CASSLDRASGYTF.

The sample holds a few counts of this clone. CDR3: CAWSVTRMQPQHF. In DNA form, the CDR3 reads TGTGCCTGGAGTGTAACCCGTATGCAGCCCCAGCATTTT. The chain recombines TRBV30 with TRBJ1-5; D is unclear. Germline CDR1 reads GTSNPN; CDR2 reads SVGIG (reference sequence). Trimming cost V 0 bases and J 7 bases, with 10 bases left between them. The length of the CDR3 is 13 residues.

V and J are TRBV5-1 and TRBJ2-3; D is uncertain. Germline V gene sequence: CDR1 SGHRS, CDR2 YFSETQ. V was clipped by 0 bases and J by 1 base, with 9 bases between them. The CDR3 has 15 amino acids. The CDR3: CASSLAPERTDTQYF. CDR3 nucleotides: TGCGCCAGCAGCTTGGCGCCAGAGCGCACAGATACGCAGTATTTT.

The V call is TRBV28, the J call TRBJ1-2; possibly TRBD1 for D (5 bases). There are 14 residues in the CDR3. V lost 5 bases, J lost 9 bases, and 19 bases lay in between. CDR1 is MDHEN, CDR2 SYDVKM, per germline. CDR3 nucleotides: TGTGCCAGCAGTACTTCCGGGACGAGGGCGCGCTACACCTTC. The encoded protein is CASSTSGTRARYTF.

The chain combines TRBV29-1 with TRBJ2-1, with D unresolved. Trimming shortened V by 2 bases and J by 8 bases, and 13 bases separated the two germline ends. CDR1 is SQVTM, CDR2 ANQGSEA, per germline. This CDR3 region has 13 residues. The CDR3 sequence: CSVEPVAIDEQFF. Here the CDR3 DNA reads TGCAGCGTTGAACCCGTTGCAATCGATGAGCAGTTCTTC.

V and J are TRBV28 and TRBJ1-5; 10 nucleotides agree with TRBD1. Trimming removed 2 bases from V and 5 bases from J; junction bases left unmatched: 3. The CDR3 is 15 residues long. Per germline, CDR1 MDHEN and CDR2 SYDVKM. CDR3 loop: CASSLLTGGDQPQHF. Here the CDR3 DNA reads TGTGCCAGCAGTTTACTGACAGGGGGCGATCAGCCCCAGCATTTT.

This chain links TRBV7-3 with TRBJ2-7; possibly TRBD1 or TRBD2 for D (5 bases each). Germline values: CDR1 SGHTA, CDR2 FQGTGA. Between the trimmed V and J ends, which lost 1 base and 0 bases, there was a span of 13 bases. This CDR3 is built from 16 residues. The CDR3 sequence is CASSLRGRGDSYEQYF. CDR3 coding DNA: TGTGCCAGCAGCTTAAGAGGGAGAGGGGACTCCTACGAGCAGTACTTC.

This clone has a single count. The V and J genes are TRBV28 and TRBJ2-5; tentative D call: TRBD2 (5 bases). The V end lost 6 bases, the J end lost 6 bases, and 17 bases lay between the germline ends. CDR1 and CDR2 from the germline V gene are MDHEN and SYDVKM. The CDR3 sequence is 14 residues long. In DNA, the CDR3 is TGTGCCAGCAGCTTTGTCGGGAACGCGAAGACCCAGTACTTC. It translates to CASSFVGNAKTQYF.

The rearrangement links TRBV28 to TRBJ2-3; TRBD1 agrees at 7 bases. With V trimmed by 0 bases and J by 4 bases, 10 bases remained unmatched. This CDR3 spans 17 amino acids. Germline CDR1 MDHEN, CDR2 SYDVKM. The CDR3 reads CASSLWKQGPGPDTQYF. The CDR3 DNA is TGTGCCAGCAGTTTATGGAAACAGGGGCCCGGGCCAGATACGCAGTATTTT.

The chain recombines TRBV5-6 with TRBJ2-5; D uncertain. The CDR3 loop spans 13 amino acids. CDR1 SGHDT and CDR2 YYEEEE come from the germline V gene. The V gene lost 3 bases and the J gene lost 0 bases, with 6 bases spanning the gap. In nucleotides, the CDR3 is TGTGCCAGCAGCTGGCCCAACCAAGAGACCCAGTACTTC. This gives the protein CASSWPNQETQYF.

The chain recombines TRBV6-1 with TRBJ1-5; D is undetermined. Per germline, CDR1 MNHNS and CDR2 SASEGT. V lost 5 bases, J lost 5 bases, and 10 bases lay in between. This CDR3 has 13 amino acids. The CDR3 bases are TGTGCCAGCAGTTCCCAGGATTATCAGCCCCAGCATTTT. Encoded protein: CASSSQDYQPQHF.

The V call is TRBV4-2, the J call TRBJ2-5; D is ambiguous. The germline V gene encodes CDR1 LGHNA and CDR2 YNFKEQ. V gave up 0 bases and J gave up 2 bases, with 10 bases separating them. The CDR3 is made up of 15 amino acids. CDR3 in DNA: TGTGCCAGCAGCCAAGATCCGAGTAATCAAGAGACCCAGTACTTC. Its protein product is CASSQDPSNQETQYF.

V and J are TRBV5-1 and TRBJ1-4; D possibly corresponds to TRBD1 (5 bases). Trimming removed 1 base at V and 5 bases at J, with 12 bases between. This CDR3 spans 15 amino acids. CDR1 and CDR2 from the germline V gene are SGHRS and YFSETQ. In DNA, the CDR3 is TGCGCCAGCAGCTTGTCTGGGGCCCTAAATGAAAAACTGTTTTTT. Translated: CASSLSGALNEKLFF.